This entry features one T cell receptor (beta chain) sequence. This sample is part of a study of blood T cell repertoires in COVID-19. Overall study context: Italy, Spain and the United States were the sources of the convalescent and acute COVID-19 samples.

Study processing details: Researchers report that nucleated cell counts were estimated from reference gene primer amplification. Method: immunoSEQ multiplex PCR; TCRdb's copy keeps in-frame clones and lacks some. The V and J calls and clone size come from that table; D and trimming were worked out from the DNA. The sample lists 90,000 to 120,000 clones, roughly 83% occurring once. This clonotype was obtained from a human donor in a cohort sampled during active COVID-19. What was sequenced was peripheral blood.

The CDR3 sequence: CASSSSVGSGNTIYF. The CDR3 nucleotides read TGTGCCAGCTCTTCGTCTGTCGGCTCTGGAAACACCATATATTTT. The rearrangement uses TRBV6-5 and TRBJ1-3; D uncertain. With 8 bases removed from V and 0 bases from J, the gap between germline ends came to 14 bases. This CDR3 region has 15 residues. Germline CDR1 MNHEY, CDR2 SVGAGI.